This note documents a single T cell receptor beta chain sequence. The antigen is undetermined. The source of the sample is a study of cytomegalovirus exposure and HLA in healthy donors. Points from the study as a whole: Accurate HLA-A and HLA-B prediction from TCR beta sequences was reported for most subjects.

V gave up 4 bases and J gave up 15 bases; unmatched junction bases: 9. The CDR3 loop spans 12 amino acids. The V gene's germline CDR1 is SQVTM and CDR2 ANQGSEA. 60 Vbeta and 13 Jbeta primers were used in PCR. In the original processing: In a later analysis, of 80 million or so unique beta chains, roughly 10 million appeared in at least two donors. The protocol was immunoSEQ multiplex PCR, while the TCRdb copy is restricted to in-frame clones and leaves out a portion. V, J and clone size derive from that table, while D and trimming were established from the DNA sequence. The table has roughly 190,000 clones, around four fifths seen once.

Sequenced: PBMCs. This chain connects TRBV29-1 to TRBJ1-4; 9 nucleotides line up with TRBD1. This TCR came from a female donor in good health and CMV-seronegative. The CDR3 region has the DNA TGCAGCGTTGGGCTGGACAGGGGCGGATTGTTTTTT. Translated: CSVGLDRGGLFF.